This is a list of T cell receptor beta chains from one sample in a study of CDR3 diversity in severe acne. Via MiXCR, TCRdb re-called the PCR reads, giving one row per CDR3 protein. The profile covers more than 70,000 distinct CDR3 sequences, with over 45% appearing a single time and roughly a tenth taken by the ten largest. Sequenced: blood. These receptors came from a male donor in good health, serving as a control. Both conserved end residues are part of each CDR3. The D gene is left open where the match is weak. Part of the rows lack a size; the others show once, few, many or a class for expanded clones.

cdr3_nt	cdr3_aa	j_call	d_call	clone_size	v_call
TGTGCCAGCAGCTTAGGTCAGGGATCCACAAAACTGTTTTTT	CASSLGQGSTKLFF	TRBJ1-4	-	medium-sized	TRBV7-9
TGTGCCAGCAGCCAAGATGGGGGGGACGAGGGGACCGAGCCCCAGCATTTT	CASSQDGGDEGTEPQHF	TRBJ1-5	-	-	TRBV7-9
TGCGCCAGCACAGCAAGGGTAGGCGAGACCCAGTACTTC	CASTARVGETQYF	TRBJ2-5	-	-	TRBV10-1
TGTGCCATCTCGGACAGCTCCGGGGGCAACGTCCTGACTTTC	CAISDSSGGNVLTF	TRBJ2-6	-	-	TRBV10-3
TGTGCCAGCAGTCCGGATCGGGCCCCGAATAATTTT	CASSPDRAPNNF	TRBJ1-4	-	once	TRBV28
TGTGCCAGCAGCTTCGGACAGGGTGGAGAGACCCAGTACTTC	CASSFGQGGETQYF	TRBJ2-5	TRBD1	many	TRBV11-2
TGCGCCAGCAGCCGAAGCACCGGACAGGGTACTAAGGGCTACACCTTC	CASSRSTGQGTKGYTF	TRBJ1-2	TRBD1	few	TRBV5-1
TGCAGCGTTACACTCCCCGCCCAGGGGGCGGGGGAGACCCAGTACTTC	CSVTLPAQGAGETQYF	TRBJ2-5	TRBD1	many	TRBV29-1
TGTGCCAGCAGCGGCCCATTGGGAGATGGCTACACCTTC	CASSGPLGDGYTF	TRBJ1-2	-	once	TRBV7-3
TGTGCCAGCAGGCAAAAGGGCACCTCTGGAAACACCATATATTTT	CASRQKGTSGNTIYF	TRBJ1-3	-	many	TRBV6-5
TGTGCCAGCAGTGGCGATGATGGGCAGCCCCAGCATTTT	CASSGDDGQPQHF	TRBJ1-5	-	many	TRBV6-5
TGTGCCAGCAGTACAGCCGGGGCCAAGCAGTACTTC	CASSTAGAKQYF	TRBJ2-7	-	few	TRBV2
TGTGCCAGCATCAGGGCAGACTCTGGAAACACCATATATTTT	CASIRADSGNTIYF	TRBJ1-3	-	-	TRBV24-1
TGTGCCAGCAGCTTGGGGGCAGGGGTGAACACTGAAGCTTTCTTT	CASSLGAGVNTEAFF	TRBJ1-1	-	few	TRBV7-3
TGTGCCAGCGGGACTAGGGAGCAGTTCTTC	CASGTREQFF	TRBJ2-1	TRBD2	-	TRBV25-1
TGTGCCAGCAGTTCGGACAGGGCGGTTGGCTACACCTTC	CASSSDRAVGYTF	TRBJ1-2	TRBD1	medium-sized	TRBV12-3/TRBV12-4
TGCAGTGCCTCTTTCGGGACAGGGAGCAACGAGCAGTACTTC	CSASFGTGSNEQYF	TRBJ2-7	TRBD1	few	TRBV20-1
TGTGCCACCAGCAGAGGTTGGCCCCAGCATTTT	CATSRGWPQHF	TRBJ1-5	-	-	TRBV15
TGTGCCAGCAGCCCGGGACAGGGACGCGAGCAGTACTTC	CASSPGQGREQYF	TRBJ2-7	TRBD1	many	TRBV7-9
TGCGCCAGCAGCCAGTTCGTCGTTCAGCCCCAGCATTTT	CASSQFVVQPQHF	TRBJ1-5	-	-	TRBV4-1
TGCGCCAGCAGCTACTATTCCGGGACGAGTGGAAACACCATATATTTT	CASSYYSGTSGNTIYF	TRBJ1-3	-	-	TRBV5-1
TGTGCCGGGACCCGGGACAGGGAATACGAGCAGTACTTC	CAGTRDREYEQYF	TRBJ2-7	TRBD1	few	TRBV19